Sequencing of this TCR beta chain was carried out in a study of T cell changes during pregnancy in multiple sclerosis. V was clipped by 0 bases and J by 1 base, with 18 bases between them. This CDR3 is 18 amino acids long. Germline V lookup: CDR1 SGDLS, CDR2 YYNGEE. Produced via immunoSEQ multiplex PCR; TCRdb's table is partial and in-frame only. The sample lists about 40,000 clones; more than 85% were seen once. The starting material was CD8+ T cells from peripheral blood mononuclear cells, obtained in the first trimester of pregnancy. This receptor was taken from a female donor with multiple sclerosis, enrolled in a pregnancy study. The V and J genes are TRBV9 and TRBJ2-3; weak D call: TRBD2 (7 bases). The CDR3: CASSVVGCGGGCTDTQYF. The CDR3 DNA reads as TGTGCCAGCAGCGTAGTCGGCTGTGGCGGGGGCTGCACAGATACGCAGTATTTT.